The 24 T cell receptor beta chains given below trace back to one sample, sequenced in a study of blood T cell repertoires in COVID-19. Sequencing was performed with immunoSEQ multiplex PCR; in TCRdb, only in-frame clones are kept and a portion is missing. In the table there are roughly 250,000 clones, roughly 91% of which are singletons. Sequenced: PBMCs or T cells enriched from blood (not recorded which). These TCRs come from a woman between 35 and 50 years old with acute COVID-19.

This clone has a handful of counts. J is TRBJ2-3 and V is TRBV19; maybe TRBD1 (5 bases). This CDR3 region has 15 residues. Per germline, CDR1 LNHDA and CDR2 SQIVND (reference sequence). Trimming left V 5 bases short and J 1 base short, with 13 bases between. CDR3 coding DNA: TGTGCCAGTAGTGCGAGCAGGGTGGGCACAGATACGCAGTATTTT. It is translated as CASSASRVGTDTQYF.

V and J are TRBV2 and TRBJ1-5; D ambiguous. CDR1 is SNHLY, CDR2 FYNNEI, per germline. This CDR3 spans 13 amino acids. V lost 8 bases, J lost 6 bases, and 14 bases lay in between. CDR3 residues: CASAGFSGQPQHF. The DNA for the CDR3 is TGTGCCAGCGCGGGGTTCTCAGGTCAGCCCCAGCATTTT.

The chain employs TRBV30 and TRBJ2-7; maybe TRBD1 (6 bases). Trimming cost V 0 bases and J 4 bases, with 10 bases left between them. Germline lookup yields CDR1 GTSNPN and CDR2 SVGIG (reference sequence). This CDR3 comprises 13 residues. The CDR3 sequence is CAWSVADSYEQYF. The CDR3 DNA reads TGTGCCTGGAGTGTAGCGGACAGTTACGAGCAGTACTTC. The full variable domain, with the rest looked up from reference TRBV30 and TRBJ2-7, is SQTIHQWPATLVQPVGSPLSLECTVEGTSNPNLYWYRQAAGRGLQLLFYSVGIGQISSEVPQNLSASRPQDRQFILSSKKLLLSDSGFYLCAWSVADSYEQYFGPGTRLTVT.

The genes are TRBV2 and TRBJ2-2; D perhaps matches TRBD2 (5 bases). In germline, CDR1 is SNHLY, CDR2 FYNNEI. V lost 0 bases and J lost 5, with 13 bases in between. This CDR3 is 16 amino acids long. The CDR3: CASSEAKPGGTGELFF. CDR3 nucleotides: TGTGCCAGCAGTGAAGCAAAGCCTGGCGGGACCGGGGAGCTGTTTTTT. The whole variable domain, remainder taken from reference TRBV2 and TRBJ2-2, is EPEVTQTPSHQVTQMGQEVILRCVPISNHLYFYWYRQILGQKVEFLVSFYNNEISEKSEIFDDQFSVERPDGSNFTLKIRSTKLEDSAMYFCASSEAKPGGTGELFFGEGSRLTVL.

A few counts support this clone. This chain joins TRBV11-2 and TRBJ1-1, with TRBD1 matching over 8 bases. The CDR3 runs 15 residues. V lost 5 bases to trimming and J lost 5 bases; unmatched junction nucleotides: 10. Germline CDR1 reads SGHAT; CDR2 reads FQNNGV. The CDR3 reads CASSPTGQGGTEAFF. In nucleotides, the CDR3 is TGTGCCAGCAGCCCCACCGGACAGGGTGGGACTGAAGCTTTCTTT.

This rearrangement joins TRBV18 to TRBJ1-1; D gene ambiguous. V was cut by 1 base and J by 0 bases, with 9 bases left in between. Germline values: CDR1 KGHSH, CDR2 LQKENI. This CDR3 contains 15 residues. CDR3 bases: TGTGCCAGCTCACCACTCCAGGCCCTGAACACTGAAGCTTTCTTT. This codes for CASSPLQALNTEAFF.

The gene calls are TRBV20-1 and TRBJ1-6; 10 nucleotides line up with TRBD1. Trimming removed 3 bases from V and 7 bases from J; junction bases left unmatched: 3. Germline V gives CDR1 DFQATT, CDR2 SNEGSKA (reference sequence). This CDR3 has 14 residues. The CDR3 region has the DNA TGCAGTGCTAGTGGACAGGGGGGGAATTCACCCCTCCACTTT. Protein sequence: CSASGQGGNSPLHF.

The gene calls are TRBV5-1 and TRBJ1-4, with 9 bases that match TRBD1. Germline values: CDR1 SGHRS, CDR2 YFSETQ. The CDR3 consists of 14 residues. Trimming took 0 bases from V and 8 from J; bases not matched to a gene: 2. The CDR3 is CASSLEGTGEKLFF. The DNA of the CDR3 is TGCGCCAGCAGCTTGGAAGGGACAGGGGAAAAACTGTTTTTT.

V is TRBV20-1 and J is TRBJ1-1; unclear D gene. Germline V lookup: CDR1 DFQATT, CDR2 SNEGSKA (reference sequence). V was pared by 3 bases and J by 3 bases, with 5 bases between. The CDR3 contains 11 residues. The CDR3 DNA reads TGCAGTGCTAGTGCGGACACTGAAGCTTTCTTT. Protein: CSASADTEAFF.

This CDR3 reads CASSIGTGISGYTF. CDR3 sequence (DNA): TGTGCCAGTAGTATCGGGACAGGAATTTCAGGCTACACCTTC. This chain links TRBV19 with TRBJ1-2; the match to TRBD1 covers 8 bases. Looked up from germline, CDR1 is LNHDA and CDR2 is SQIVND (reference sequence). The CDR3 is made up of 14 amino acids. V gave up 3 bases and J gave up 8 bases; unmatched junction bases: 8.

J is TRBJ2-5 and V is TRBV6-8; TRBD2 agrees at 11 bases. CDR3 length equals 16 residues. CDR1 and CDR2 from the germline V gene are MNHGY and SAAAGT. J lost 0 bases, V lost 5 bases, and 5 bases had no gene match. As DNA, the CDR3 is TGTGCCAGCAGTGCTTCTAGCGGGGGGTACCAAGAGACCCAGTACTTC. Translating it yields CASSASSGGYQETQYF.

V is TRBV30 and J is TRBJ1-3; possibly TRBD1 for D (5 bases). The germline V and J ends were trimmed by 3 bases and 10 bases, with 13 bases remaining between them. The CDR3 runs to 12 residues. The V gene's germline CDR1 is GTSNPN and CDR2 SVGIG (reference sequence). CDR3 loop: CAWRSGGRTIYF. CDR3 nucleotide sequence: TGTGCCTGGAGGTCGGGGGGTAGGACCATATATTTT.

The genes are TRBV27 and TRBJ2-6, with D possibly being TRBD2 (5 bases). Looked up from germline, CDR1 is MNHEY and CDR2 is SMNVEV (reference sequence). V was trimmed by 1 base and J by 1 base, leaving 8 bases between them. The CDR3 has 16 residues. The CDR3 region is CASSLFRGSGANVLTF. CDR3 bases: TGTGCCAGCAGTTTATTTCGGGGTTCTGGGGCCAACGTCCTGACTTTC.

V and J are TRBV5-4 and TRBJ1-2, with a possible D match to TRBD1 (5 bases). This CDR3 has 13 residues. The ends were cut back, 4 bases at V and 8 bases at J, with 15 bases in the middle. Germline V lookup: CDR1 SGHNT, CDR2 YYREEE (reference sequence). CDR3 sequence: CASSHAGPSGYTF. The CDR3 region has the DNA TGTGCCAGCAGCCATGCGGGGCCGAGCGGCTACACCTTC.

The rearrangement uses TRBV5-1 and TRBJ2-3; D gene unclear. This CDR3 contains 16 residues. Germline CDR1 reads SGHRS; CDR2 reads YFSETQ. Trimming pared 3 bases from V and 0 bases from J, leaving 14 bases between. The CDR3 region has the DNA TGCGCCAGCAGCTCTAAACTGGTCGCTAGCACAGATACGCAGTATTTT. Its protein is CASSSKLVASTDTQYF.

The gene calls are TRBV29-1 and TRBJ1-1; D gene uncertain. Germline V lookup: CDR1 SQVTM, CDR2 ANQGSEA. CDR3 length equals 14 residues. V was cut by 6 bases and J by 4 bases, with 18 bases left in between. The CDR3 sequence: CSVLRAKVSTEAFF. The CDR3, as DNA: TGCAGCGTGCTGAGGGCGAAGGTAAGCACTGAAGCTTTCTTT. The full variable domain, completed using reference TRBV29-1 and TRBJ1-1, is SAVISQKPSRDICQRGTSLTIQCQVDSQVTMMFWYRQQPGQSLTLIATANQGSEATYESGFVIDKFPISRPNLTFSTLTVSNMSPEDSSIYLCSVLRAKVSTEAFFGQGTRLTVV.

In its sample, this clone was seen once. The gene calls are TRBV27 and TRBJ1-2; D unclear. V was shortened by 6 bases and J by 3 bases, with 8 bases between the two germline ends. CDR3 length: 12 residues. Germline-derived CDR1 and CDR2 are MNHEY and SMNVEV (reference sequence). CDR3 bases: TGTGCCAGCAGAGCAGCGCACTATGGCTACACCTTC. It translates to CASRAAHYGYTF.

The gene calls are TRBV9 and TRBJ2-1; the D gene is possibly TRBD1 (5 bases). The V end was cut by 0 bases, the J end by 2 bases, with 6 bases between. The CDR3 runs 14 residues. Germline CDR1 is SGDLS and CDR2 is YYNGEE. The CDR3 reads CASSVGGAYNEQFF. The CDR3 region has the DNA TGTGCCAGCAGCGTAGGGGGCGCCTACAATGAGCAGTTCTTC.

The chain carries TRBV5-6 and TRBJ1-1; TRBD1 agrees at 7 bases. This CDR3 comprises 14 residues. Germline loops: CDR1 SGHDT, CDR2 YYEEEE. V dropped 6 bases and J dropped 1; count of bases not matched to a gene: 6. The CDR3 nucleotides are TGTGCCAGCAAGGTACAGGGGTCGAACACTGAAGCTTTCTTT. Translation: CASKVQGSNTEAFF.

V is TRBV24-1 and J is TRBJ1-2; a weak D match, TRBD1 (5 bases). CDR3 length: 14 residues. Per germline, CDR1 KGHDR and CDR2 SFDVKD. Trimming took 1 base from V and 2 from J, leaving 7 bases between them. The CDR3 DNA reads as TGTGCCACCAGTGATTTACACAGGAACTATGGCTACACCTTC. The encoded protein is CATSDLHRNYGYTF.

This chain uses TRBV4-2 with TRBJ2-3, with TRBD2 identical over 7 bases. V shed 4 bases, J shed 4 bases, and the junction held 2 bases outside the gene matches. Per the germline V gene, CDR1 is LGHNA and CDR2 is YNFKEQ. The CDR3 is 13 amino acids. CDR3 nucleotide sequence: TGTGCCAGCAGCCGACTAGCCTCAGATACGCAGTATTTT. It yields the protein CASSRLASDTQYF.

This chain uses TRBV5-1 with TRBJ2-7; D may be TRBD1 (6 bases). V shed 1 base and J shed 6 bases, with 11 bases lying between them. The CDR3 runs to 13 residues. CDR1 is SGHRS, CDR2 YFSETQ, per germline. CDR3: CASSLTTGPEQYF. The CDR3, as DNA: TGCGCCAGCAGCTTGACTACAGGGCCCGAGCAGTACTTC. Variable domain in full (rest from reference TRBV5-1 and TRBJ2-7): KAGVTQTPRYLIKTRGQQVTLSCSPISGHRSVSWYQQTPGQGLQFLFEYFSETQRNKGNFPGRFSGRQFSNSRSEMNVSTLELGDSALYLCASSLTTGPEQYFGPGTRLTVT.

The chain recombines TRBV5-5 with TRBJ1-5; a weak D match, TRBD1 (5 bases). The CDR3 extends over 17 amino acids. V was trimmed by 2 bases and J by 0 bases, leaving 15 bases between them. From germline, CDR1 is SGHKS and CDR2 YYEKEE (reference sequence). The CDR3, as DNA: TGTGCCAGCAGCTTCCACCAGGGATTTTATAGCAATCAGCCCCAGCATTTT. Protein: CASSFHQGFYSNQPQHF. Filled out from reference TRBV5-5 and TRBJ1-5, the complete variable domain reads DAGVTQSPTHLIKTRGQQVTLRCSPISGHKSVSWYQQVLGQGPQFIFQYYEKEERGRGNFPDRFSARQFPNYSSELNVNALLLGDSALYLCASSFHQGFYSNQPQHFGDGTRLSIL.

The gene calls are TRBV27 and TRBJ1-1; the D is unclear. The germline V gene has CDR1 MNHEY and CDR2 SMNVEV (reference sequence). The CDR3 runs to 13 residues. Trimming shortened V by 7 bases and J by 5 bases, and 14 bases separated the two germline ends. This CDR3 reads CASTASGGTEAFF. CDR3 DNA: TGTGCCAGCACGGCCTCGGGTGGGACTGAAGCTTTCTTT.